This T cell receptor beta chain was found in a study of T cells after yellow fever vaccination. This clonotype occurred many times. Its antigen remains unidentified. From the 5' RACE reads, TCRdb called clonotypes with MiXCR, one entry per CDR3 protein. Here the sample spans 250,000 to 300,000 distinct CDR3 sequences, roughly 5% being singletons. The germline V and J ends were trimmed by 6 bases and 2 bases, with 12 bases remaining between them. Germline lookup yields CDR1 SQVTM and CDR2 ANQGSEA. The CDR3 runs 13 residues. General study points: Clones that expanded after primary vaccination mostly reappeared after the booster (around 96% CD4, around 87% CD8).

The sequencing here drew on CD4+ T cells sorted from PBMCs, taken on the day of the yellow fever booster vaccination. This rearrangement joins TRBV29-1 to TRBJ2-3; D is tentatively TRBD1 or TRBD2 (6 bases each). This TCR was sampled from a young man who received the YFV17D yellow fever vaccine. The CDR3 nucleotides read TGCAGCGTGAAAGGGGGGCACACAGATACGCAGTATTTT. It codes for CSVKGGHTDTQYF.